The subject of this entry is one TCR delta chain. The antigen is not known. This may be a read error, as it is one base from a much larger clone. The data derive from a study of delta chains in infants with herpesvirus infections. Study details: Infants in Uganda were tracked from birth through primary CMV infection.

Germline values: CDR1 TVYSNPD, CDR2 GDNSRS (reference sequence). CDR3 size: 15 residues. V lost 3 bases to trimming and J lost 8 bases, with 25 bases between them. PBMC RNA was reverse transcribed using gamma-chain- and delta-chain-specific primers. TCRdb reapplied CATT to the RT-PCR reads. Found here are roughly 610 delta-chain clones, around 42% of them singletons; the top ten hold under 20%. Study results and caveats: No race- or environment-matched controls existed, and samples were few. Absence in CMV-uninfected infants may reflect the detection limit only.

The V gene is TRDV3, the J gene TRDJ1; tentative D call: TRDD3 (7 bases). The TCR comes from a human donor who was a Ugandan infant, either HIV-exposed or HIV-unexposed (not recorded which). The starting material was peripheral blood, obtained at time point 2 of longitudinal follow-up. DNA of the CDR3: TGTGCCTTATCAGCCTTCCGAGCTTGGGGGAAGAAACTCATCTTT. Its translation is CALSAFRAWGKKLIF.